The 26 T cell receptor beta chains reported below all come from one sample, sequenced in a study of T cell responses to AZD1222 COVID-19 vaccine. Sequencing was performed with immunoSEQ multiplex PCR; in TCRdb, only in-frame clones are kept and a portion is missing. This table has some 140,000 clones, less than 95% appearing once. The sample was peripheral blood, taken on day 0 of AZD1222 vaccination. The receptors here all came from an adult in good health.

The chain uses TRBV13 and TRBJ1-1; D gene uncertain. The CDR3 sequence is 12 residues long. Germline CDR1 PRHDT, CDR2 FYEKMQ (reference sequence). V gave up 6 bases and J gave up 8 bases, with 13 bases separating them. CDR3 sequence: CASSRTEPEAFF. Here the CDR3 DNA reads TGTGCCAGCAGTCGGACGGAGCCCGAAGCTTTCTTT.

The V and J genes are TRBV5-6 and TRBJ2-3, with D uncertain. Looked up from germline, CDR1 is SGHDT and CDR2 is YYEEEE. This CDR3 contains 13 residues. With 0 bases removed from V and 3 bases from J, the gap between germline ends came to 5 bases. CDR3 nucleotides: TGTGCCAGCAGCTTGGAGAGGACAGATACGCAGTATTTT. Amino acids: CASSLERTDTQYF.

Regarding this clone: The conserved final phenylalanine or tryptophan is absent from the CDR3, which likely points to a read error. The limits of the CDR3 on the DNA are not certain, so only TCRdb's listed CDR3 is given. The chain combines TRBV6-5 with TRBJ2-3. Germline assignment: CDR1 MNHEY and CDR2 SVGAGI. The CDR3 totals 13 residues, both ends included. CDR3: CASSYRLGDAGKV.

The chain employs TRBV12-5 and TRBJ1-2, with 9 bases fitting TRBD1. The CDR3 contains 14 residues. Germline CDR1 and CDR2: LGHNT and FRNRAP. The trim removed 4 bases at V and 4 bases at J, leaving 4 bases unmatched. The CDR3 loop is CASGYGTGSYGYTF. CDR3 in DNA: TGTGCTAGTGGTTACGGGACAGGGAGCTATGGCTACACCTTC. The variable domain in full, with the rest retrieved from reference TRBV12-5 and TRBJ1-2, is DARVTQTPRHKVTEMGQEVTMRCQPILGHNTVFWYRQTMMQGLELLAYFRNRAPLDDSGMPKDRFSAEMPDATLATLKIQPSEPRDSAVYFCASGYGTGSYGYTFGSGTRLTVV.

CDR3 sequence reads: CASSQDLPRNTEAFF. CDR3 DNA sequence: TGCGCCAGCAGCCAAGATCTGCCCCGGAACACTGAAGCTTTCTTT. V is TRBV4-3 and J is TRBJ1-1; D is undetermined. This CDR3 is built from 15 residues. The ends were cut back, 0 bases at V and 1 base at J, with 9 bases in the middle. Germline assignment: CDR1 LGHNA and CDR2 YSLEER.

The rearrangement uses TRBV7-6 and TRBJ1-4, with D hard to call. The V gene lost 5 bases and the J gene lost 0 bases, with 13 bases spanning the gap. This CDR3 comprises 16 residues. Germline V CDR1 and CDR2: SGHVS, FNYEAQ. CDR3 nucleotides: TGTGCCAGCAGCACCTCTGTTACTGCAACTAATGAAAAACTGTTTTTT. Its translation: CASSTSVTATNEKLFF.

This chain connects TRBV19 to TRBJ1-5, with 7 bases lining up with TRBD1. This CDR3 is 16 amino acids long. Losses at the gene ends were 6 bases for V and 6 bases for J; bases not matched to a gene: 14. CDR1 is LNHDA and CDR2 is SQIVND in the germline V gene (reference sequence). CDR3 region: CASSPLRQGGGQPQHF. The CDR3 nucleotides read TGTGCCAGTAGCCCCCTTAGACAGGGCGGGGGTCAGCCCCAGCATTTT.

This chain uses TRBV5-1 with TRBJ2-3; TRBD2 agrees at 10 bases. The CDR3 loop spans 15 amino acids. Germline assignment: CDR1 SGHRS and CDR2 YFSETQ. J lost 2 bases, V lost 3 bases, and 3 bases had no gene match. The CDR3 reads CASSWLAGDTDTQYF. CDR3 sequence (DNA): TGCGCCAGCAGCTGGCTAGCGGGGGACACAGATACGCAGTATTTT.

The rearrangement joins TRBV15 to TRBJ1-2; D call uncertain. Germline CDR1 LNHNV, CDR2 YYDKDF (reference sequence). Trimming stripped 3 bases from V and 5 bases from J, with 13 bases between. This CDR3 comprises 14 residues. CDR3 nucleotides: TGTGCCACCAGCAGCGGTCCAGCGGGGTATGGCTACACCTTC. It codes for CATSSGPAGYGYTF.

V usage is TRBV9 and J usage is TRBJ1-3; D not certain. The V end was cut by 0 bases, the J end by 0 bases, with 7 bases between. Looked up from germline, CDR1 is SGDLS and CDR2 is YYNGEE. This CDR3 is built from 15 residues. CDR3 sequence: CASSVAMDSGNTIYF. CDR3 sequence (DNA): TGTGCCAGCAGCGTAGCTATGGACTCTGGAAACACCATATATTTT.

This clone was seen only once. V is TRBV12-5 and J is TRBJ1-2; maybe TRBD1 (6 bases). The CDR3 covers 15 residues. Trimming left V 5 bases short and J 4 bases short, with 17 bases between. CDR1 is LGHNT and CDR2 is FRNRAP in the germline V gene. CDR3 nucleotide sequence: TGTGCTAGTGGTCCTTCAACAGGGACAAGCTATGGCTACACCTTC. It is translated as CASGPSTGTSYGYTF.

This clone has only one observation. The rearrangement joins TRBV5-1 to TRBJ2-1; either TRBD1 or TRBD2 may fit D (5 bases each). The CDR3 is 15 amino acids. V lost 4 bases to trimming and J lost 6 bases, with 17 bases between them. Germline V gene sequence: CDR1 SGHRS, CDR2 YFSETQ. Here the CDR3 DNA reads TGCGCCAGCAGCACCCCAGGGCCTCGGGGCAATGAGCAGTTCTTC. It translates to CASSTPGPRGNEQFF.

CDR3 loop: CASSPDRGQLYGYTF. The CDR3 DNA reads as TGTGCCAGCAGCCCGGACAGGGGGCAACTCTATGGCTACACCTTC. The genes are TRBV7-9 and TRBJ1-2; TRBD1 aligns across 11 bases. The CDR3 extends over 15 amino acids. Losses at the gene ends were 5 bases for V and 4 bases for J; bases not matched to a gene: 6. Germline V gives CDR1 SEHNR, CDR2 FQNEAQ (reference sequence).

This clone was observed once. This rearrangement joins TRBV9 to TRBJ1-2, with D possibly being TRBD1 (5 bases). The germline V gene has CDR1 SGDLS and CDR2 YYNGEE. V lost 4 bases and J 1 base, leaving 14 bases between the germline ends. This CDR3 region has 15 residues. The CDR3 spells CASSPRQTINYGYTF. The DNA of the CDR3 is TGTGCCAGCAGCCCCCGACAGACTATTAACTATGGCTACACCTTC. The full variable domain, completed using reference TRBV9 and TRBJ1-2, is DSGVTQTPKHLITATGQRVTLRCSPRSGDLSVYWYQQSLDQGLQFLIQYYNGEERAKGNILERFSAQQFPDLHSELNLSSLELGDSALYFCASSPRQTINYGYTFGSGTRLTVV.

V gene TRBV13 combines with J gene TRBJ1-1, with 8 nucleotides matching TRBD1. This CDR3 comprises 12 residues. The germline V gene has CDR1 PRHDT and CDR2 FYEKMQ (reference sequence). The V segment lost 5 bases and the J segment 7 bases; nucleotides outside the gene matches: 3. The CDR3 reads CASSSDRGEAFF. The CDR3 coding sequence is TGTGCCAGCAGCAGCGACAGGGGTGAAGCTTTCTTT.

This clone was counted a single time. CDR3: CASSEVAEVTDTQYF. DNA of the CDR3: TGTGCCAGCAGTGAAGTAGCGGAGGTCACAGATACGCAGTATTTT. The V and J genes are TRBV6-4 and TRBJ2-3, with D tentatively TRBD2 (6 bases). V lost 3 bases and J lost 2, with 12 bases in between. The germline V gene has CDR1 MRHNA and CDR2 SNTAGT. The CDR3 consists of 15 residues.

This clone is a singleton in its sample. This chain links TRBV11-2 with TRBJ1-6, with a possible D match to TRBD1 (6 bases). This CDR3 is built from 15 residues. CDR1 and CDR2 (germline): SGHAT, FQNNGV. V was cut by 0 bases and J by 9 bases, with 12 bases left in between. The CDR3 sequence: CASSLDVAGVSPLHF. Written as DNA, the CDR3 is TGTGCCAGCAGCTTAGACGTGGCAGGGGTTTCACCCCTCCACTTT. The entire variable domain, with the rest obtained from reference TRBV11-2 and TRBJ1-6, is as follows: EAGVAQSPRYKIIEKRQSVAFWCNPISGHATLYWYQQILGQGPKLLIQFQNNGVVDDSQLPKDRFSAERLKGVDSTLKIQPAKLEDSAVYLCASSLDVAGVSPLHFGNGTRLTVT.

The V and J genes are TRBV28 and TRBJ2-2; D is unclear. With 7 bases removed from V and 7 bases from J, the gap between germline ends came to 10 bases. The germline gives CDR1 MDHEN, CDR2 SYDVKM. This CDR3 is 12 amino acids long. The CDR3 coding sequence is TGTGCCAGCACTGTCGGATACGGGGAGCTGTTTTTT. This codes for CASTVGYGELFF.

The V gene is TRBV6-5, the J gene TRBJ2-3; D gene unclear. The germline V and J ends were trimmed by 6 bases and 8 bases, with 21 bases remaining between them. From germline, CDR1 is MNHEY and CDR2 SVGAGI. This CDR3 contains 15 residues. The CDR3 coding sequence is TGTGCCAGCAGCTCTGACTCCTCCGACCGGGCTACGCAGTATTTT. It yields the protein CASSSDSSDRATQYF.

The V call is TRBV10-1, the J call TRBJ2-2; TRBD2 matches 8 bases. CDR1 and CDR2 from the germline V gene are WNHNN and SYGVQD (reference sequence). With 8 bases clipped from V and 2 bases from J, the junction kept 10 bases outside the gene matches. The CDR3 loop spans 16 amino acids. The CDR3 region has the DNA TGCGCCAGCGCAAAGGAGCGGGGGATAAACACCGGGGAGCTGTTTTTT. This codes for CASAKERGINTGELFF.

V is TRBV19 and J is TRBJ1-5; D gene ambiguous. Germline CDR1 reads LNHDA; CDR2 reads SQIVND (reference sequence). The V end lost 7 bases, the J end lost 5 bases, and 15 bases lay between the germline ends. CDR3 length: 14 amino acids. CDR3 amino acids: CASTSRRGHQPQHF. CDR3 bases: TGTGCCAGTACCTCAAGGCGGGGTCATCAGCCCCAGCATTTT. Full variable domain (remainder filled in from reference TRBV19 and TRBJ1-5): DGGITQSPKYLFRKEGQNVTLSCEQNLNHDAMYWYRQDPGQGLRLIYYSQIVNDFQKGDIAEGYSVSREKKESFPLTVTSAQKNPTAFYLCASTSRRGHQPQHFGDGTRLSIL.

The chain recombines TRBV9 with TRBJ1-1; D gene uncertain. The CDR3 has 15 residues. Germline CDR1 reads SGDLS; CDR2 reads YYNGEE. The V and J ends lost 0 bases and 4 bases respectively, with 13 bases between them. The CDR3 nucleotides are TGTGCCAGCAGCGTAGATGGGCGGGCCCCCACTGAAGCTTTCTTT. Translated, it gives CASSVDGRAPTEAFF.

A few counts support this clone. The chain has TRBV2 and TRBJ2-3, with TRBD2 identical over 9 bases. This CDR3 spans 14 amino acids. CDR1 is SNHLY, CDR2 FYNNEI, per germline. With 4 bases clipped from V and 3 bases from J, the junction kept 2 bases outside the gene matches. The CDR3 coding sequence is TGTGCCAGCAGTGTTAGCGGGAGAACAGATACGCAGTATTTT. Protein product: CASSVSGRTDTQYF.

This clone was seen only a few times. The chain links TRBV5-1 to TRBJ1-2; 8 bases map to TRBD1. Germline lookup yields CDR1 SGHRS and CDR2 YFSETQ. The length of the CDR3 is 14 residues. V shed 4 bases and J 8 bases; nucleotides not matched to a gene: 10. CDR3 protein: CASSRETGALGYTF. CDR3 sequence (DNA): TGCGCCAGCAGCAGGGAGACAGGGGCCCTAGGCTACACCTTC.

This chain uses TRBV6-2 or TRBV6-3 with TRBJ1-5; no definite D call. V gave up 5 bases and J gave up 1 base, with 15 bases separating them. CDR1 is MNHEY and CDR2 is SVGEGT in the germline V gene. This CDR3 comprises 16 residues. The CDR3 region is CASSGEEWPSNQPQHF. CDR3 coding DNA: TGTGCCAGCAGTGGGGAAGAATGGCCCAGCAATCAGCCCCAGCATTTT.

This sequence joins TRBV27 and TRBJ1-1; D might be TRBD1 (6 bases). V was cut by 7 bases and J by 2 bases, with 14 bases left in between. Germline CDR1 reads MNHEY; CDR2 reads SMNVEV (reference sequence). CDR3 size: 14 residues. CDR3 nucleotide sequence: TGTGCCAGCAACAGGGTGAGGGTAAACACTGAAGCTTTCTTT. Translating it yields CASNRVRVNTEAFF.